A single sample is the source of the 21 T cell receptor beta chains below, sequenced in a study of Graves' ophthalmopathy and Graves' hyperthyroidism. RNA transcripts served as template for amplifying TCR beta CDR3 sequences. An opening RT-PCR round employed HTBI primers and preceded a second-round multiplex PCR. TCRdb reprocessed the multiplex PCR reads with MiXCR, giving one entry per CDR3 protein. Of 200,000 to 250,000 distinct CDR3 sequences in the sample, 45% to 55% were seen once. Source material: peripheral blood. The source is an adult man with Graves' ophthalmopathy.

The chain employs TRBV10-3 and TRBJ2-7, with 12 nucleotides matching TRBD1. The germline V gene has CDR1 ENHRY and CDR2 SYGVKD. Unmatched junction bases numbered 18, after V lost 11 bases and J lost 4 bases. This CDR3 contains 17 residues. This chain's CDR3 is CAGNKLPGQGAAYEQYF. CDR3 nucleotide sequence: TGTGCCGGCAACAAACTACCGGGACAGGGGGCGGCATACGAGCAGTACTTC.

This clonotype was counted a few times. The chain links TRBV9 to TRBJ1-1; D is possibly TRBD1 (5 bases). Trimming pared 3 bases from V and 6 bases from J, leaving 9 bases between. Germline values: CDR1 SGDLS, CDR2 YYNGEE. The CDR3 runs 12 residues. The chain's CDR3 is CASSGDAAEAFF. The CDR3 DNA reads as TGTGCCAGCAGCGGGGACGCGGCTGAAGCTTTCTTT.

This clonotype has more than one count but fewer than ten. This rearrangement joins TRBV9 to TRBJ1-1, with D perhaps matching TRBD1 (5 bases). The germline V gene encodes CDR1 SGDLS and CDR2 YYNGEE. Trimming stripped 0 bases from V and 11 bases from J, with 11 bases between. The CDR3 sequence is 12 residues long. The DNA of the CDR3 is TGTGCCAGCAGCGTAGATGGGGGGAGCGCTTTCTTT. As protein: CASSVDGGSAFF.

The rearrangement joins TRBV7-2 to TRBJ1-1, with 10 bases that match TRBD1. The CDR3 consists of 13 residues. Germline CDR1 reads SGHTA; CDR2 reads FQGNSA. V gave up 5 bases and J gave up 7 bases; unmatched junction bases: 4. As DNA, the CDR3 is TGTGCCAGCAGCCTCGGACAGGGGGGTGAAGCTTTCTTT. Translating it yields CASSLGQGGEAFF.

V and J are TRBV7-9 and TRBJ2-6; perhaps TRBD1 as D (6 bases). V was shortened by 1 base and J by 5 bases, with 9 bases between the two germline ends. This CDR3 spans 15 amino acids. Germline V gene data show CDR1 as SEHNR and CDR2 as FQNEAQ (reference sequence). The chain's CDR3 is CASSLDRDRANVLTF. The DNA of the CDR3 is TGTGCCAGCAGCTTAGACCGGGACAGGGCCAACGTCCTGACTTTC.

This clonotype showed up many times. The V gene is TRBV10-3, the J gene TRBJ1-1; 9 bases are shared with TRBD1. Germline lookup yields CDR1 ENHRY and CDR2 SYGVKD. The CDR3 has 14 amino acids. V was pared by 5 bases and J by 2 bases, with 3 bases of the junction left unmatched. The CDR3 nucleotides read TGTGCCATCAGTTTACAGGGGGCCAACACTGAAGCTTTCTTT. Residues: CAISLQGANTEAFF.

This clonotype was detected a few times. This sequence joins TRBV4-2 and TRBJ2-6; TRBD2 matches at 10 bases. J was trimmed by 0 bases and V by 2 bases; bases with no gene match: 4. CDR3 length equals 18 residues. Germline CDR1 is LGHNA and CDR2 is YNFKEQ. Here the CDR3 DNA reads TGTGCCAGCAGCCAAACCGGGACTAGCGTCTCTGGGGCCAACGTCCTGACTTTC. It translates to CASSQTGTSVSGANVLTF.

This clonotype is classed as medium-sized. The rearrangement uses TRBV24-1 and TRBJ1-2; TRBD1 might be the D (5 bases). Germline V gives CDR1 KGHDR, CDR2 SFDVKD. Trimming pared 4 bases from V and 6 bases from J, leaving 23 bases between. CDR3 length: 17 amino acids. For the CDR3, the DNA is TGTGCCACCAGTGACGCCTCTTCATTCGGGGACGTAGATGGCTACACCTTC. Its protein is CATSDASSFGDVDGYTF.

The chain has TRBV25-1 and TRBJ1-6; possibly TRBD1 for D (5 bases). Between the trimmed V and J ends, which lost 5 bases and 6 bases, there was a span of 11 bases. Germline CDR1 MGHDK, CDR2 SYGVNS. This CDR3 is 14 amino acids long. CDR3 bases: TGTGCCAGCAGTTCTCCAGGGACTAATTCACCCCTCCACTTT. This translates into CASSSPGTNSPLHF.

The V call is TRBV4-1, the J call TRBJ1-5; D call uncertain. Germline loops: CDR1 MGHRA, CDR2 YSYEKL. This CDR3 comprises 15 residues. V was clipped by 5 bases and J by 6 bases, with 17 bases between them. CDR3 region: CASSETGLSGQPQHF. For the CDR3, the DNA is TGCGCCAGCAGCGAGACGGGTCTTTCGGGTCAGCCCCAGCATTTT.

On this clonotype: A read error is possible here, since a much larger clone lies one base away. Given the absence of the conserved phenylalanine or tryptophan at the CDR3 end, a read error is likely. The chain combines TRBV11-2 with TRBJ2-7; 11 bases line up with TRBD2. Germline loops: CDR1 SGHAT, CDR2 FQNNGV. The trim removed 3 bases at V and 3 bases at J, leaving 1 base unmatched. The CDR3 loop spans 14 amino acids. Written as DNA, the CDR3 is TGTGCCAGCAGCTTGGGGACTAGCGGCTACGAGCAGTACCTC. This sequence encodes CASSLGTSGYEQYL.

The chain uses TRBV24-1 and TRBJ2-2, with D possibly called TRBD1 or TRBD2 (6 bases each). The ends were cut back, 8 bases at V and 3 bases at J, with 15 bases in the middle. The CDR3 sequence is 15 residues long. Germline values: CDR1 KGHDR, CDR2 SFDVKD. CDR3 sequence (DNA): TGTGCCACCAATACAGGGAGGTCGGACACCGGGGAGCTGTTTTTT. It encodes CATNTGRSDTGELFF.

The sample holds a few counts of this clonotype. The rearrangement joins TRBV7-8 to TRBJ1-5; D may be TRBD1 (5 bases). The ends were cut back, 1 base at V and 0 bases at J, with 16 bases in the middle. The CDR3 length is 18 residues. Germline assignment: CDR1 SGHVS and CDR2 FQNEAQ. The CDR3 is CASSLGSGRVYSNQPQHF. CDR3 nucleotide sequence: TGTGCCAGCAGCTTAGGTTCTGGCAGGGTTTATAGCAATCAGCCCCAGCATTTT.

The sample holds many counts of this clonotype. This chain uses TRBV29-1 with TRBJ1-2; D call uncertain. Between the trimmed V and J ends, which lost 7 bases and 8 bases, there was a span of 17 bases. This CDR3 comprises 12 residues. Germline CDR1 is SQVTM and CDR2 is ANQGSEA. CDR3 sequence: CSGLEGPGGYTF. The CDR3 DNA is TGCAGCGGCCTAGAGGGCCCCGGGGGCTACACCTTC.

In this sample, this clonotype turned up a few times. The chain links TRBV29-1 to TRBJ2-7, with 9 bases lining up with TRBD1. The V gene's germline CDR1 is SQVTM and CDR2 ANQGSEA. The CDR3 is 14 amino acids. V shed 2 bases and J 7 bases; nucleotides not matched to a gene: 9. CDR3 loop: CSVEPGTGKREQYF. The CDR3 bases are TGCAGCGTTGAACCCGGGACAGGGAAGAGGGAGCAGTACTTC.

This clonotype was found once. The J gene is TRBJ2-4, the V gene TRBV15, with 7 bases lining up with TRBD1. Unmatched junction bases numbered 9, after V lost 1 base and J lost 15 bases. The germline gives CDR1 LNHNV, CDR2 YYDKDF (reference sequence). The CDR3 extends over 13 amino acids. CDR3 amino acids: CATSRGDGDSGYF. The CDR3 DNA follows: TGTGCCACCAGCAGAGGTGACGGGGACAGCGGGTACTTC.

This clonotype came up a few times. The chain uses TRBV6-1 and TRBJ1-1; 8 bases match TRBD1. Germline CDR1 is MNHNS and CDR2 is SASEGT. The CDR3 loop spans 14 amino acids. Germline trimming cut 8 bases from V and 6 bases from J; bases unmatched to any gene: 11. This CDR3 is CASLFTGGNAEAFF. The DNA of the CDR3 is TGTGCCAGCTTGTTCACAGGGGGTAACGCTGAAGCTTTCTTT.

The chain uses TRBV24-1 and TRBJ2-2; tentative D call: TRBD1 (6 bases). Trimming removed 9 bases from V and 5 bases from J, with 12 bases in between. Germline assignment: CDR1 KGHDR and CDR2 SFDVKD. The CDR3 runs to 13 residues. The CDR3 loop is CATAAGVTGELFF. Written as DNA, the CDR3 is TGTGCCACCGCGGCAGGGGTGACCGGGGAGCTGTTTTTT.

This clonotype was found many times. CDR3 coding DNA: TGCAGCGTTGAAGATATTGTGAACACTGAAGCTTTCTTT. Protein product: CSVEDIVNTEAFF. The rearrangement joins TRBV29-1 to TRBJ1-1, with unresolved D. This CDR3 spans 13 amino acids. Germline CDR1 SQVTM, CDR2 ANQGSEA. The germline V and J ends were trimmed by 0 bases and 0 bases, with 5 bases remaining between them.

The chain employs TRBV20-1 and TRBJ2-7; tentatively, D is TRBD2 (7 bases). V was trimmed by 5 bases and J by 4 bases, leaving 15 bases between them. The germline gives CDR1 DFQATT, CDR2 SNEGSKA (reference sequence). The CDR3 sequence is 13 residues long. This chain's CDR3 is CSARGGPPYEQYF. The CDR3 coding sequence is TGCAGTGCTCGCGGGGGCCCCCCTTACGAGCAGTACTTC.

This clonotype was detected only a few times. The J gene is TRBJ1-1, the V gene TRBV7-6; D is possibly TRBD1 (6 bases). The germline V and J ends were trimmed by 3 bases and 7 bases, with 12 bases remaining between them. CDR1 and CDR2 from the germline V gene are SGHVS and FNYEAQ. This CDR3 comprises 13 residues. CDR3 coding DNA: TGTGCCAGCAGCTTGGCCCGGACAGTTGAAGCTTTCTTT. This translates into CASSLARTVEAFF. Using reference TRBV7-6 and TRBJ1-1 for the parts outside the CDR3, the full variable domain is GAGVSQSPRYKVTKRGQDVALRCDPISGHVSLYWYRQALGQGPEFLTYFNYEAQQDKSGLPNDRFSAERPEGSISTLTIQRTEQRDSAMYRCASSLARTVEAFFGQGTRLTVV.